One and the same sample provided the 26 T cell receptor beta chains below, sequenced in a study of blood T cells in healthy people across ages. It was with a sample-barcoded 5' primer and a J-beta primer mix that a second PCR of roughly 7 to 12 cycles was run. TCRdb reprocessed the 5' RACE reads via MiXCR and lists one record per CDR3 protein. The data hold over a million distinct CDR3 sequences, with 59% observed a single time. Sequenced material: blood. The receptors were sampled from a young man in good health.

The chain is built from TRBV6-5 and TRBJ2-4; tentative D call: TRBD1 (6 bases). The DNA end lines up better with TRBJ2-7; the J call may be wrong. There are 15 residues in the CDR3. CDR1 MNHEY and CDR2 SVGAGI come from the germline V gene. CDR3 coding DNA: TGTGCCAGCAGCCACAGGGCCAATAACCGATACGAGCAGTACTTC. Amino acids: CASSHRANNRYEQYF.

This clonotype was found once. The CDR3 region has the DNA TGTGCCACCAGTGATCTCCCCGGGGGTGATACGCAGTATTTT. Its translation: CATSDLPGGDTQYF. V and J are TRBV24-1 and TRBJ2-3; tentatively, D is TRBD2 (6 bases). There are 14 residues in the CDR3. Trimming stripped 3 bases from V and 6 bases from J, with 12 bases between. CDR1 is KGHDR, CDR2 SFDVKD, per germline.

CDR3 region: CASGSTFNQDGKNTEAFF. The CDR3 DNA sequence: TGTGCTAGTGGGTCCACCTTTAATCAGGACGGCAAGAACACTGAAGCTTTCTTT. This chain uses TRBV12-5 with TRBJ1-1, with no clear D. The CDR3 contains 18 residues. V lost 6 bases to trimming and J lost 1 base, with 24 bases between them. Germline-derived CDR1 and CDR2 are LGHNT and FRNRAP.

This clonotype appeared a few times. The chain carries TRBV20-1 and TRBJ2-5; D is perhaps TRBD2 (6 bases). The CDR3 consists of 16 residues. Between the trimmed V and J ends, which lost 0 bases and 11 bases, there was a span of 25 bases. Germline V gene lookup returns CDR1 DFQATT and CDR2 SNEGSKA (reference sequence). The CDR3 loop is CSARDPRGGVWNEQYF. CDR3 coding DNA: TGCAGTGCTAGAGATCCCCGGGGCGGGGTTTGGAATGAGCAGTACTTC.

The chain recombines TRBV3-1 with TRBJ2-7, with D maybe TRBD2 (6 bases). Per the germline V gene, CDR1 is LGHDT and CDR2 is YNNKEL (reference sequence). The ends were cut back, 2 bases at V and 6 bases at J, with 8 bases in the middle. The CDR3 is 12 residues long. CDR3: CASSQMTSEQYF. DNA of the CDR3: TGTGCCAGCAGCCAAATGACTAGCGAGCAGTACTTC.

For the CDR3, the DNA is TGTGCCAGCAGTCGGAGCGCGGGACGGAGCTCCTACAATGAGCAGTTCTTC. This gives the protein CASSRSAGRSSYNEQFF. The J gene is TRBJ2-1, the V gene TRBV5-5, with a tentative D call TRBD2 (6 bases). The CDR3 has 17 residues. V lost 5 bases, J lost 0 bases, and 18 bases lay in between. The germline CDR1 and CDR2 sequences are SGHKS and YYEKEE (reference sequence).

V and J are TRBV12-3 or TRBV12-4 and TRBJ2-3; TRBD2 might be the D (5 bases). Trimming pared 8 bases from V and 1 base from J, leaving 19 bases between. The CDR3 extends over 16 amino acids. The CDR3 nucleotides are TGTGCCAGCGGCGGCTGGACTGAGGTTGGCACAGATACGCAGTATTTT. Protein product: CASGGWTEVGTDTQYF.

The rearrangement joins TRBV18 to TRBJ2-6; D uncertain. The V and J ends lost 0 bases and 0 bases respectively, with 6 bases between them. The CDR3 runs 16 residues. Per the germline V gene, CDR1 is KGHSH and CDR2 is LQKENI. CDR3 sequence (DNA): TGTGCCAGCTCACCACCGCTGATCTCTGGGGCCAACGTCCTGACTTTC. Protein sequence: CASSPPLISGANVLTF.

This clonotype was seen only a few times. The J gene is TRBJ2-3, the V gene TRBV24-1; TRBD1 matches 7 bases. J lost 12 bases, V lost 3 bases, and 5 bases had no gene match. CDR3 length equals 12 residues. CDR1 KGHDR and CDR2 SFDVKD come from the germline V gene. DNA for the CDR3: TGTGCCACCAGTGATCTGACAGGGTCCCAGTATTTT. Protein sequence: CATSDLTGSQYF.

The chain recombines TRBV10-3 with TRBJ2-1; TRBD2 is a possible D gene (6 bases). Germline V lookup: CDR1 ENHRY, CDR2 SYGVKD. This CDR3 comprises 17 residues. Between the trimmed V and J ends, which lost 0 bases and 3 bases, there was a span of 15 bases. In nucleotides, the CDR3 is TGTGCCATCAGTGAGTCTAGAGAGGGGAGGCTCTACAATGAGCAGTTCTTC. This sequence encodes CAISESREGRLYNEQFF.

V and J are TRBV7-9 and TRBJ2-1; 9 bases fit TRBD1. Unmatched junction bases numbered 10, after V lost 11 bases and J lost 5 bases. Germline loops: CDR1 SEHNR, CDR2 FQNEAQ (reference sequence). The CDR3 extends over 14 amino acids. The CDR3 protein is CAARGQGLHNEQFF. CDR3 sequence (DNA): TGTGCCGCACGAGGACAGGGGCTCCACAATGAGCAGTTCTTC.

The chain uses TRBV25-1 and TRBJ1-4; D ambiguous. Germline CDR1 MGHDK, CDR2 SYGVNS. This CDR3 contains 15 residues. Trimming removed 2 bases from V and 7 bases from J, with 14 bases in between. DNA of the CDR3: TGTGCCAGCAGTGAAGGACTACAAAGGAGTGAAAAACTGTTTTTT. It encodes CASSEGLQRSEKLFF.

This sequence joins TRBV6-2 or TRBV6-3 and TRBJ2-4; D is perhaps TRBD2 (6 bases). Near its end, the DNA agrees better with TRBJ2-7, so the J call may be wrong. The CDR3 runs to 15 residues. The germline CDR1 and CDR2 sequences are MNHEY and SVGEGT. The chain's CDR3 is CASSYSGGDRDEQYF. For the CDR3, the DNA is TGTGCCAGCAGTTACTCGGGAGGTGATAGGGACGAGCAGTACTTC.

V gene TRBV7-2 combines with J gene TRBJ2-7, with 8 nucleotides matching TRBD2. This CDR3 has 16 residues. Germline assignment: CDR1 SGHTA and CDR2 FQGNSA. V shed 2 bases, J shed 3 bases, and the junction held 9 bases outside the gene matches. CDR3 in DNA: TGTGCCAGCAGCTTACAGCGGGAGTCCCTCGGCTACGAGCAGTACTTC. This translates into CASSLQRESLGYEQYF.

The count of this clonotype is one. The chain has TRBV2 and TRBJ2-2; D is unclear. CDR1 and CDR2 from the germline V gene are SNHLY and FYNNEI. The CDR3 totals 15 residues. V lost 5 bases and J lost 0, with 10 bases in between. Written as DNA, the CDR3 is TGTGCCAGCAGTTCTCGGCGCCCGAACACCGGGGAGCTGTTTTTT. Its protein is CASSSRRPNTGELFF.

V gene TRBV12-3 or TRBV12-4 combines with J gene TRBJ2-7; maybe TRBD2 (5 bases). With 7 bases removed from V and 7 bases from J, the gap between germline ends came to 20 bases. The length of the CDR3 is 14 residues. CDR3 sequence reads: CASTRRENSNEQYF. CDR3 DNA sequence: TGTGCCAGCACCCGAAGGGAGAATAGCAATGAGCAGTACTTC.

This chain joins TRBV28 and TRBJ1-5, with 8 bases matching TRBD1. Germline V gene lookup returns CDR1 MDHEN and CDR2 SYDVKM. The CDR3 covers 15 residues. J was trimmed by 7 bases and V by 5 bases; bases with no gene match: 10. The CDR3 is CASSSPGQVGQPQHF. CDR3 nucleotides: TGTGCCAGCAGTAGCCCGGGACAGGTGGGACAGCCCCAGCATTTT.

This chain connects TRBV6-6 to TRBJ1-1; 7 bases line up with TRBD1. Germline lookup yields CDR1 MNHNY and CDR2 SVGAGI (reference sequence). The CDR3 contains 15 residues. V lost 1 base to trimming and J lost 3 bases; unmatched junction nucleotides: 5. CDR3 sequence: CASSYWQGVDTEAFF. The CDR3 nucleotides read TGTGCCAGCAGTTACTGGCAGGGGGTAGACACTGAAGCTTTCTTT.

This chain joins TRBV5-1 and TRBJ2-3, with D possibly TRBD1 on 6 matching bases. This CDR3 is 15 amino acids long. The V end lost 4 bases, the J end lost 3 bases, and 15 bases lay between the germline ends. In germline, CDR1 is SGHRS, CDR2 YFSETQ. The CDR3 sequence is CASSGGPGRTDTQYF. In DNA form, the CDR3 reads TGCGCCAGCAGCGGGGGCCCGGGACGTACAGATACGCAGTATTTT.

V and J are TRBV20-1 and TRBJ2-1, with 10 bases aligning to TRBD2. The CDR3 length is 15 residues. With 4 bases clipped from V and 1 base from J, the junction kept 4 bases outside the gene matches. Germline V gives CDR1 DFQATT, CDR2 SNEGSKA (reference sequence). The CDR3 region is CSATKAGGSYNEQFF. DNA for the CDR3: TGCAGTGCTACGAAAGCGGGGGGGTCCTACAATGAGCAGTTCTTC.

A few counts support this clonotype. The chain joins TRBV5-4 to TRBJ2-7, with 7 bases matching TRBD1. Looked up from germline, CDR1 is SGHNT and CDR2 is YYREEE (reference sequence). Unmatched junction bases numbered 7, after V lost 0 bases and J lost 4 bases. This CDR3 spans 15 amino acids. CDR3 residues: CASSLAPGQSYEQYF. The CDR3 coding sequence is TGTGCCAGCAGCTTGGCCCCGGGACAGTCGTACGAGCAGTACTTC.

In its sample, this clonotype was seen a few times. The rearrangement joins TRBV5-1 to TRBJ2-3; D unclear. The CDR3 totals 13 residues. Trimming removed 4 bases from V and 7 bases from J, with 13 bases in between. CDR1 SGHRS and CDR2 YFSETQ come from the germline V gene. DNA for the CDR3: TGCGCCAGCAGCGTCTCCCGAGAAAATACGCAGTATTTT. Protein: CASSVSRENTQYF. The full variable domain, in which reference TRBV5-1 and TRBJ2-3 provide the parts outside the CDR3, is KAGVTQTPRYLIKTRGQQVTLSCSPISGHRSVSWYQQTPGQGLQFLFEYFSETQRNKGNFPGRFSGRQFSNSRSEMNVSTLELGDSALYLCASSVSRENTQYFGPGTRLTVL.

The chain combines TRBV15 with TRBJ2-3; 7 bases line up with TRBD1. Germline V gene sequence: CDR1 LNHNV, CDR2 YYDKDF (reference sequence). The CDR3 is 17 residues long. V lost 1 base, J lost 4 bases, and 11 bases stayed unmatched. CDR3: CATSRGYNRGGSDTQYF. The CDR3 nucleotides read TGTGCCACCAGCAGAGGTTACAACAGGGGCGGATCAGATACGCAGTATTTT.

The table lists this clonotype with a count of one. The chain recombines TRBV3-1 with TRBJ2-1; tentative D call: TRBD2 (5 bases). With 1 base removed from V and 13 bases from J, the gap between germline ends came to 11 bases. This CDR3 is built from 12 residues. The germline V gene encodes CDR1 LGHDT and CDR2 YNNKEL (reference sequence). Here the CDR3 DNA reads TGTGCCAGCAGCCAAGGTCGGACTGTTCAGTTCTTC. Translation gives CASSQGRTVQFF.

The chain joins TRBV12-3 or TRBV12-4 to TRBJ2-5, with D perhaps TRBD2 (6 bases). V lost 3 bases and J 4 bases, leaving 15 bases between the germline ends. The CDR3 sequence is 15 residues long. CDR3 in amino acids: CASSFPTGDRETQYF. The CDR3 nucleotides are TGTGCCAGCAGTTTCCCGACGGGAGATAGAGAGACCCAGTACTTC.

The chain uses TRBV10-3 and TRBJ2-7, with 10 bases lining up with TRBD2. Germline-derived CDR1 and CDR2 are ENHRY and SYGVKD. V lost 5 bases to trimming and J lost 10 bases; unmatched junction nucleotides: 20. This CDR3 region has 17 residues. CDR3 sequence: CAISRDTFGGTSVYQYF. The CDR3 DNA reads TGTGCCATCAGTCGGGACACCTTCGGCGGGACTAGCGTCTATCAGTACTTC.